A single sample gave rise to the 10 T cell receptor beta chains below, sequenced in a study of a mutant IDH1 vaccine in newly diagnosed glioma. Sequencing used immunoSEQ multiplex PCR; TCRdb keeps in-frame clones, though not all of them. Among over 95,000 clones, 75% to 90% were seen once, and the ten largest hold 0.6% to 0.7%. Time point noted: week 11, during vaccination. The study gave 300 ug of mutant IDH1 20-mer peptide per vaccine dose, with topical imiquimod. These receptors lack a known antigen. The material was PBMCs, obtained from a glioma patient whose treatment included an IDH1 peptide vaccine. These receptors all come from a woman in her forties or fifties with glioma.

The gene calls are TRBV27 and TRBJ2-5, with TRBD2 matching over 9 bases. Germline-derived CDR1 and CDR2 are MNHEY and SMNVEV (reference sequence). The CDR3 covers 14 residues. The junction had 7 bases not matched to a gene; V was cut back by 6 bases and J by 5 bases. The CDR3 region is CASRVAGVEETQYF. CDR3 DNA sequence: TGTGCCAGCAGAGTAGCGGGAGTGGAGGAGACCCAGTACTTC.

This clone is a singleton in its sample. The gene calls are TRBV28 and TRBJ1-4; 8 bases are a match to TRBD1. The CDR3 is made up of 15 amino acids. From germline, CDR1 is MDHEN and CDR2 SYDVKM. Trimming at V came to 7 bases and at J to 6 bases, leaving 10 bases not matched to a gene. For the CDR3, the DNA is TGTGCCAGCACTTCGGCCGGGACAGGCCATGAAAAACTGTTTTTT. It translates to CASTSAGTGHEKLFF.

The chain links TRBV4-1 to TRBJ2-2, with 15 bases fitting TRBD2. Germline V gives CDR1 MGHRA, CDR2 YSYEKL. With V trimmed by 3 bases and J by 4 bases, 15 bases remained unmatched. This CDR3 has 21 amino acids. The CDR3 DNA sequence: TGCGCCAGCAGCCAGCCAAGACTCGGGACTAGCGGGAGGCTCATCACCGGGGAGCTGTTTTTT. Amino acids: CASSQPRLGTSGRLITGELFF.

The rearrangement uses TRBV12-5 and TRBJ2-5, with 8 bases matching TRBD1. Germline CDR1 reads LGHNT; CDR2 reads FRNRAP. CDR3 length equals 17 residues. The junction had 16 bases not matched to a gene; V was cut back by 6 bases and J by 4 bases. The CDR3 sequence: CASGLNPTGDSRETQYF. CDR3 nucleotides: TGTGCTAGTGGCCTCAACCCGACAGGGGATTCAAGAGAGACCCAGTACTTC.

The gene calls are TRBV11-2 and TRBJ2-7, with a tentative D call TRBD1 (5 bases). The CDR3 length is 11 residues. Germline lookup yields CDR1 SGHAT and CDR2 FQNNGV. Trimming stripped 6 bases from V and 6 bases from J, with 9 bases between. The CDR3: CASRAGSEQYF. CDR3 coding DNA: TGTGCCAGCAGGGCAGGGTCCGAGCAGTACTTC.

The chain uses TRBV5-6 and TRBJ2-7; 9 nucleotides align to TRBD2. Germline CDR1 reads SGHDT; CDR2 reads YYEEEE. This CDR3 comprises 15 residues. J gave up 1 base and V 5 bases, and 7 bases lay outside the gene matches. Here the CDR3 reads CASRGSGSGSYEQYF. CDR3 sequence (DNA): TGTGCCAGCAGGGGTAGCGGGAGCGGGTCCTACGAGCAGTACTTC. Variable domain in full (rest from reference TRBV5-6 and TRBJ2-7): DAGVTQSPTHLIKTRGQQVTLRCSPKSGHDTVSWYQQALGQGPQFIFQYYEEEERQRGNFPDRFSGHQFPNYSSELNVNALLLGDSALYLCASRGSGSGSYEQYFGPGTRLTVT.

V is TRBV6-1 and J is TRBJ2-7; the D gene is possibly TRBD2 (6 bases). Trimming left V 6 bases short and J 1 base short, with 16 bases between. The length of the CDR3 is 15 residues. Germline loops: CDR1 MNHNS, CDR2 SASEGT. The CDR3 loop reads CASSFRRDFSYEQYF. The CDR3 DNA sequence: TGTGCCAGCAGCTTTAGAAGGGACTTTTCCTACGAGCAGTACTTC.

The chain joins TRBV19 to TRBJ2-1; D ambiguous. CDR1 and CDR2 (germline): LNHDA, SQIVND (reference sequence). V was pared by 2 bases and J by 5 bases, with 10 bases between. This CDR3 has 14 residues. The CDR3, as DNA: TGTGCCAGTAGTATACGGACGAATGACAATGAGCAGTTCTTC. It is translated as CASSIRTNDNEQFF.

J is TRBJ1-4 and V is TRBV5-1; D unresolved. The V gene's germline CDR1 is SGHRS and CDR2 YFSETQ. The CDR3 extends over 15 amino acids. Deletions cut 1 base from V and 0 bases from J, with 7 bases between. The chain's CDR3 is CASSLTVATNEKLFF. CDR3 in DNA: TGCGCCAGCAGCTTGACGGTTGCAACTAATGAAAAACTGTTTTTT.

The CDR3 DNA is TGTGCCAGCCGGGGGGCGAACACCGGGGAGCTGTTTTTT. Encoded protein: CASRGANTGELFF. The J gene is TRBJ2-2, the V gene TRBV7-9, with 7 bases that match TRBD2. The CDR3 is 13 residues long. The germline V gene encodes CDR1 SEHNR and CDR2 FQNEAQ (reference sequence). Trimming removed 8 bases from V and 0 bases from J; junction bases left unmatched: 0.